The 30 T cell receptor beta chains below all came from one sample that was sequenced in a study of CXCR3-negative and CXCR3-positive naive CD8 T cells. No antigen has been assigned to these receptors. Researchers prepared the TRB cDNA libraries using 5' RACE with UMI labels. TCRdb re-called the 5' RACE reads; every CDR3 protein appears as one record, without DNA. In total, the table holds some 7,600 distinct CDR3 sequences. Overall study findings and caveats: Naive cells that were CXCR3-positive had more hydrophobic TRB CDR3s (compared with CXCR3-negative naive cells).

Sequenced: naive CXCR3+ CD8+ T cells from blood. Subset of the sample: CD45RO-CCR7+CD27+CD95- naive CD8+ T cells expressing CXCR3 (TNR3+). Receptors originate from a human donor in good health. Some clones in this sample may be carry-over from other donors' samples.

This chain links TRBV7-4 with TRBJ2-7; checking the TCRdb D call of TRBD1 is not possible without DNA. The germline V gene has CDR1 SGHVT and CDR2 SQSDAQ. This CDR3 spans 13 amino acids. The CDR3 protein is CASSLGGRWEQYF.

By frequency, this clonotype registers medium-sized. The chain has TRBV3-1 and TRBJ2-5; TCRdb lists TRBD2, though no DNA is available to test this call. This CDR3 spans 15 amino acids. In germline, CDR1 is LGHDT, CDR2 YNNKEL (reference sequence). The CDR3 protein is CASSQGANLQETQYF.

The CDR3 is CSVEGSVPYGYTF. This rearrangement joins TRBV29-1 to TRBJ1-2. Germline lookup yields CDR1 SQVTM and CDR2 ANQGSEA. The CDR3 runs 13 residues.

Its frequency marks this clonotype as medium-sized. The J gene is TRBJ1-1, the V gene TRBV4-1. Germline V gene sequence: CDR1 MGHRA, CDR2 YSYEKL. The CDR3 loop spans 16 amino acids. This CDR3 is CASSQDWGNMNTEAFF.

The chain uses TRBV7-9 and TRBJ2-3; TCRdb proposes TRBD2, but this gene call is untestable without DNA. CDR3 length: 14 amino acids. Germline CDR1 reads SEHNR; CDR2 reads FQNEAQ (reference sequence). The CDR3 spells CASSPPVVADTQYF. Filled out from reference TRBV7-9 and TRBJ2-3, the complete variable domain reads DTGVSQNPRHKITKRGQNVTFRCDPISEHNRLYWYRQTLGQGPEFLTYFQNEAQLEKSRLLSDRFSAERPKGSFSTLEIQRTEQGDSAMYLCASSPPVVADTQYFGPGTRLTVL.

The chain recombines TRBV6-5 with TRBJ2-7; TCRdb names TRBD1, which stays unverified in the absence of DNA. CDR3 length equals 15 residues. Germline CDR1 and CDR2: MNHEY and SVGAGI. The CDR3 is CASSFTGDASYEQYF.

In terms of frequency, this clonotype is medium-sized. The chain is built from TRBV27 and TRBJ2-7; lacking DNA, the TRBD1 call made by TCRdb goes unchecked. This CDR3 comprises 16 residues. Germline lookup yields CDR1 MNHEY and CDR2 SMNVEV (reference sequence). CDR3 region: CASSSPRDRGYDEQYF.

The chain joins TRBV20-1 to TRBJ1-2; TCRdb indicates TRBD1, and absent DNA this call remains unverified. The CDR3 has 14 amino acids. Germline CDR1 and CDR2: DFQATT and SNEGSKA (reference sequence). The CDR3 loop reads CSANPTGTYYGYTF.

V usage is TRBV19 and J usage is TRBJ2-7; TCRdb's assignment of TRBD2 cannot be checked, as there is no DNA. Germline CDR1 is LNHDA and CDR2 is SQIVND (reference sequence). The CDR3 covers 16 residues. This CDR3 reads CASSITTSGSSYEQYF.

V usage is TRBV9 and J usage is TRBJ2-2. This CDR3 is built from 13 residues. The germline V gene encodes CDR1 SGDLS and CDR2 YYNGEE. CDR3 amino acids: CASSVENTGELFF.

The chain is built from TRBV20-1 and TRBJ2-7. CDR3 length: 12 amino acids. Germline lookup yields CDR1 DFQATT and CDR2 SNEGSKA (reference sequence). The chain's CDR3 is CSASRGSYEQYF.

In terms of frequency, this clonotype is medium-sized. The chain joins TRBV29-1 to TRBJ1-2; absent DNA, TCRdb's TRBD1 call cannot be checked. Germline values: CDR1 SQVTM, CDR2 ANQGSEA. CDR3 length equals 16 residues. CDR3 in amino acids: CSVVGGQGVINYGYTF.

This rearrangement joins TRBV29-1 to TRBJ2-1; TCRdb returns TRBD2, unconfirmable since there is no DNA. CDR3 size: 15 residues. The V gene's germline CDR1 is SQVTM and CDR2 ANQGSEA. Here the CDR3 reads CSVEKASKGYNEQFF.

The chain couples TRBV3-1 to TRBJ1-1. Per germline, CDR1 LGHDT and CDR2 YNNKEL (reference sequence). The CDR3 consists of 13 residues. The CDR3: CASSPGFGTEAFF.

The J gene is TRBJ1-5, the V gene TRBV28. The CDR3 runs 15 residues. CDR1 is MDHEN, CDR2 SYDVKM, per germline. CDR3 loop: CASSPPGPLRQPQHF.

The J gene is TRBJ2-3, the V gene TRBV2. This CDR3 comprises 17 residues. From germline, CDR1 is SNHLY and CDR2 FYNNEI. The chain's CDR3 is CASSEKVTRTSTDTQYF.

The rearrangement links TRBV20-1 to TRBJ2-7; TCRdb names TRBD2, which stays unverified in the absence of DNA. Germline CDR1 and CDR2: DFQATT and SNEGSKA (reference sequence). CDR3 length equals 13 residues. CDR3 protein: CSAEPPIVREQYF.

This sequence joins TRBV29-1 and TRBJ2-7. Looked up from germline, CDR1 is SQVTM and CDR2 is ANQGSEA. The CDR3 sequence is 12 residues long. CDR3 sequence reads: CSVEKTPYEQYF.

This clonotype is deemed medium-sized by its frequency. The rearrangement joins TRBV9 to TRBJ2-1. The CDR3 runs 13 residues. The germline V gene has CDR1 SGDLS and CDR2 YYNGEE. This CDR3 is CASNLGLNNEQFF.

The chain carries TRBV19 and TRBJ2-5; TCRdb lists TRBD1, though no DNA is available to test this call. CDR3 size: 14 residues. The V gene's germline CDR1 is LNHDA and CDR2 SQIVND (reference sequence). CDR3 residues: CASSPWSSQETQYF.

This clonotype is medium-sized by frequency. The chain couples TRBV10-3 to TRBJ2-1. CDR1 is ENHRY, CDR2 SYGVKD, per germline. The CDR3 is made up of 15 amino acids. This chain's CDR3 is CAIRETGNSYNEQFF.

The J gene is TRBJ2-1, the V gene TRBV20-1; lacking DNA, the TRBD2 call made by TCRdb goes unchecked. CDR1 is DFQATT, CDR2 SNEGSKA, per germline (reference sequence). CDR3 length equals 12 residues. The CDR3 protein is CSARGLAVEQFF.

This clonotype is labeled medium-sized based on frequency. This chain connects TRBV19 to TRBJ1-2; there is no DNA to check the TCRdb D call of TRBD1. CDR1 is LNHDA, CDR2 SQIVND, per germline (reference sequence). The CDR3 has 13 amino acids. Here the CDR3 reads CASSIGGNDGYTF.

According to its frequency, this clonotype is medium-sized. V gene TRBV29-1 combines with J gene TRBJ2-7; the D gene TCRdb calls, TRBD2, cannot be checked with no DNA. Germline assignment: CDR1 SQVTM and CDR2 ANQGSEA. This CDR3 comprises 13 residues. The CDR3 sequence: CSAGLAGAEEQYF.

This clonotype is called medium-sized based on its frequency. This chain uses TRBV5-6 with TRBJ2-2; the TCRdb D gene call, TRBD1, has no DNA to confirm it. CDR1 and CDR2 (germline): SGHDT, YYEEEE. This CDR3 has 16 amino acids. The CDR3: CASSFPGGGLTGELFF.

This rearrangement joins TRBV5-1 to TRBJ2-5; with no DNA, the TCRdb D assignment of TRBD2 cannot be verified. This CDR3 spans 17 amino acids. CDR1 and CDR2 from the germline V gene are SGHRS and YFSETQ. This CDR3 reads CASSVGWMDGLSETQYF.

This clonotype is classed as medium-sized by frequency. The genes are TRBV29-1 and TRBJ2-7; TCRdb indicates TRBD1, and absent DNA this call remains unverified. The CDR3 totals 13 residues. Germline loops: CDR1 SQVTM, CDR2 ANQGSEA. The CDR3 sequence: CSVEGGNPYEQYF.

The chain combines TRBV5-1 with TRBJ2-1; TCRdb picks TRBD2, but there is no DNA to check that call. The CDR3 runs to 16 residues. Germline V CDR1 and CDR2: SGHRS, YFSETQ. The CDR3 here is CASSWSASGRVVEQFF.

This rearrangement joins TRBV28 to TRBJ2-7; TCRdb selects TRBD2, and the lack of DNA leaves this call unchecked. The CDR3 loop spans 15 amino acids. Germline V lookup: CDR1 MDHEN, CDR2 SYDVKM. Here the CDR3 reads CASSLGLAGDYEQYF.

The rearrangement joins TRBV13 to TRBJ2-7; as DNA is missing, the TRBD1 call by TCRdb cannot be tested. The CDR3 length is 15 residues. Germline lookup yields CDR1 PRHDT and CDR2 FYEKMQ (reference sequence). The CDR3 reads CASSPSGGRGYEQYF.